These T cell receptor beta chains were read from a single sample in a study of identifying expanded T cells in peripheral blood. Measured with immunoSEQ multiplex PCR; TCRdb has only the in-frame clones, and not every one. The table includes approximately 100,000 clones, roughly 88% detected once. The sequencing sample was made of blood. These TCRs come from a person between 18 and 69 years old in good health. The conserved cysteine and the conserved F or W are not part of the CDR3 here. The D gene is left open where the match is weak.

D gene	V gene	J gene	CDR3 length	CDR3 protein
TRBD1	TRBV29-1	TRBJ2-7	11	SVDRGQGYEQY
TRBD1	TRBV9	TRBJ1-4	13	ASSVGTGQNEKLF
.	TRBV4-2	TRBJ2-3	12	ASSPHGTLSTQY
.	TRBV14	TRBJ2-7	11	ASSQIQGGEQY
TRBD1	TRBV4-3	TRBJ1-2	12	ASSQDGDRNGYT
.	TRBV15	TRBJ2-4	13	ATSRPTGRGDIQY
TRBD2	TRBV2	TRBJ2-2	14	ASSEGAGQNTGELF
TRBD1	TRBV5-1	TRBJ2-1	12	ASSLTGQRGEQF
.	TRBV7-2	TRBJ2-3	13	ASSVRPGETDTQY
.	TRBV20-1	TRBJ2-7	9	SASLTPGQY
TRBD1	TRBV7-9	TRBJ1-2	14	ASSPGGEYANYGYT
TRBD1	TRBV6-5	TRBJ2-7	11	ASSPGQAREQY
TRBD1	TRBV30	TRBJ1-2	10	AWMDRGRGYT
.	TRBV4-1	TRBJ2-3	12	ASSQGLFADTQY
.	TRBV25-1	TRBJ1-1	13	ANSEGAGESTEAF
TRBD1	TRBV6-1	TRBJ1-4	12	ASSEGTGSEKLF
TRBD1	TRBV19	TRBJ1-1	15	ASKDGAAGGEWTEAF
TRBD1	TRBV23-1	TRBJ2-1	17	ASSQSGQGGILSYNEQF
.	TRBV7-2	TRBJ2-3	11	ASSPPGTDTQY
.	TRBV6-6	TRBJ2-5	12	ASSYRGGEETQY